This T cell receptor beta chain was documented in a study of shared clonotypes between healthy human individuals (dated by TCRdb to about 2020). Broadly, across the study: Three men and two women, aged 18 to 49 years, made up the cohort. For each donor, CD4 naive and CD4 memory were each run on three plates, CD8 naive on two plates, and CD8 memory on one plate. The study deeply sequenced blood TCR repertoires of several healthy adults to estimate repertoire size and the extent of clonotype sharing between individuals. Different laboratories and diverse techniques were used to prepare libraries and sequence TCR repertoires, to increase sequencing depth and limit assay-specific biases. Each donor's leukapheresis produced roughly between about 0.8 and 10 billion PBMCs.

Using the deep immunoSEQ assay, multiplex PCR amplified TCR CDR3 regions from genomic DNA. Genomic DNA extracted from each cell subset was distributed evenly over all wells of several immunoSEQ 96-well plates, and each plate served as one replicate. Each replicate PCR for sorted subsets received around 200 ng genomic DNA, equal to roughly 30,000 T cell genomes. The purified libraries were quantified using a Qubit 3.0 fluorometer, sized with a Bioanalyzer 2100, and then quantified again using the KAPA Library Quantification kit. A separate single-read 150-cycle Illumina NextSeq 550 flow cell was used to sequence each immunoSEQ 96-well plate. As for the authors' bioinformatics: Because the immunoSEQ output included only junctional sequences and no quality scores, the filtering could not be the same as the filtering used for full-length reads. Sequences were annotated with PyIR, a Python wrapper for IgBLAST v1.9, using IMGT germline references to assign V/J genes and CDR3. Reads were removed for weak V/J assignments (E-value above 1e-6), missing CDR3, stop codons, out-of-frame junctions, or ambiguous translated residues. V3J clonotypes were defined by identical inferred V gene, J gene, and CDR3 amino acid sequence. To compute the percentage overlap between repertoires, the number of shared unique clonotypes was divided by the size of the smaller repertoire. Richness of each repertoire was evaluated using RTK rarefaction, the Chao1 estimator, and Recon v2.1 estimates of unobserved clonotypes. For all TCRbeta clonotypes obtained by the gDNA method from a few donors, generation probabilities were computed with OLGA. TCRdb re-hosts the immuneACCESS table, in-frame sequences only. Its copies lack some clones; in the studies checked, an unresolved V gene accounts for under half of them, and the cause for the rest is not known. From that table come the V and J calls and clone size; the DNA was used to work out D and trimming. In all, the sample holds hundreds of thousands of clones, and 90% to 95% of those were seen once. The ten largest clones represent around 24% of the sample.

General findings and caveats noted by the study authors: Sampling was limited to blood, and TCR repertoires in tissue likely differ from TCR repertoires in blood. Higher generation probabilities were observed for clonotypes shared by all four sorted-subset donors than for non-shared clonotypes. Larger estimated clonotype richness was generally found for naive subsets than for memory subsets. Around 5.4% of naive CD4, 3.5% of naive CD8, about 2.1% of memory CD4, and more than 0.35% of memory CD8 clonotypes were shared across several donors. Based on pairwise subsampling, the degree of clonotype sharing among donors was expected to be affected by sequencing depth. Incomplete sequencing was indicated by rarefaction of sorted-subset datasets, despite the large sequencing depth. The genetic and exposure-history diversity represented was limited by the small number of donors.

For the CD8 naive samples, CD45RO-negative cells were positively selected for CCR7, yielding a CD45RA+CCR7+ population from which TemRA cells were excluded. Donors were healthy HIV-negative adults with no recently reported acute infections or vaccinations. Only Caucasian adults living in Nashville, Tennessee, USA were represented among the donors. Blood was obtained by leukapheresis, after which PBMCs were separated by Ficoll-Histopaque density gradient centrifugation and cryopreserved in liquid nitrogen vapor phase. Purity and quantity of every magnetically sorted T cell population were checked by analytical flow cytometry. Genomic DNA was isolated from every sorted fraction and measured by UV absorbance on a Nanodrop 2000c. The V end loses 2 bases and the J end loses 0 bases, and a stretch of 9 bases separates them. CDR1 and CDR2 were assigned from the germline V gene as SGDLS and YYNGEE. Taken from cysteine to phenylalanine, the CDR3 has 14 residues. The sequence is cut down to CDR3 DNA, 42 bases in frame from base 1.

A remark on this clone: Its binding antigen is unknown. No quality values exist for individual bases; no much larger clone is one base distant. Other DNA sequences of this sample code for an identical CDR3.

The receptor's source is a man aged 30 to 39 in good health. The receptor chain draws on TRBV9 and TRBJ2-7, with the D segment identity uncertain. Sequencing was performed on naive CD8+ T cells sorted from blood. The intended sense of this specimen's cell subset or site label: CD45RA+CCR7+. CDR3 reads: CASSVGRSSYEQYF. The DNA is TGTGCCAGCAGCGTCGGTAGGAGCTCCTACGAGCAGTACTTC. This CDR3, with the reference TRBV9 and TRBJ2-7 proteins standing in past its ends, gives the full variable domain DSGVTQTPKHLITATGQRVTLRCSPRSGDLSVYWYQQSLDQGLQFLIQYYNGEERAKGNILERFSAQQFPDLHSELNLSSLELGDSALYFCASSVGRSSYEQYFGPGTRLTVT.